What follows describes a single T cell receptor beta chain. Its antigen is still unknown. This CDR3 has 16 amino acids. V was trimmed by 0 bases and J by 2 bases, leaving 11 bases between them. CDR1 LNHNV and CDR2 YYDKDF come from the germline V gene (reference sequence). The authors reverse transcribed all of the isolated RNA, so sequencing captured expressed TCRB transcripts. This table comes from immunoSEQ multiplex PCR, and its TCRdb copy is limited to in-frame clones, with some not included. Among under 450,000 clones listed, approximately 15% were seen once. These data are taken from a study of beta chain features in type 1 diabetes. Study-wide points: Type 1 diabetes patients had VDJ junctions that carried fewer insertions and more deletions. The study found moderately but significantly shorter TCRB CDR3s in all four CD4+ subsets of Type 1 diabetes patients.

J is TRBJ2-1 and V is TRBV15; D unclear. Material for sequencing was naive CD4+ T cells from blood. This clonotype originated in a woman aged 18-29 years in good health. The CDR3 loop is CATSRDRRPTYNEQFF. The CDR3 DNA sequence: TGTGCCACCAGCAGAGACAGGCGTCCTACCTACAATGAGCAGTTCTTC.